The following is a TCR beta chain sequence with its context. No antigen is known for it. This sample was taken from a study of T cell responses to AZD1222 COVID-19 vaccine. V lost 3 bases and J 9 bases, leaving 15 bases between the germline ends. Germline assignment: CDR1 GTSNPN and CDR2 SVGIG (reference sequence). The CDR3 is made up of 13 amino acids. Clones were sequenced by immunoSEQ multiplex PCR, and TCRdb holds only the in-frame ones, with some missing. The repertoire includes 150,000 or so clones, under 95% of them detected once, and around 18% sits in the top ten. General observations from the study: Spike-specific TCR breadth rose after two AZD1222 doses, and depth rose as well. There were mostly white British donors and more females than males, and clonal diversity was possibly underestimated.

This TCR derives from an adult in good health. This material consisted of peripheral blood, taken on day 0 of AZD1222 vaccination. The rearrangement links TRBV30 to TRBJ2-1, with D perhaps TRBD1 or TRBD2 (5 bases each). Written as DNA, the CDR3 is TGTGCCTGGAGGGCATTTCCTGGGGGTGAGCAGTTCTTC. As protein: CAWRAFPGGEQFF.